A single sample is the source of the 20 T cell receptor beta chains below, sequenced in a study of T cell changes during pregnancy in multiple sclerosis. Profiling relied on immunoSEQ multiplex PCR, and the TCRdb table lists in-frame clones only, not all of them. The sample lists 59,000 or so clones; about 93% were seen once. Sequenced material: peripheral blood, taken in the third trimester of pregnancy. These receptors originate from a female donor in good health, enrolled as a control in a pregnancy study.

V gene TRBV30 combines with J gene TRBJ1-6, with D tentatively TRBD1 (5 bases). V shed 2 bases and J shed 10 bases, with 12 bases lying between them. Germline CDR1 and CDR2: GTSNPN and SVGIG (reference sequence). This CDR3 spans 13 amino acids. CDR3 in amino acids: CAWSLDSNSPLHF. The DNA of the CDR3 is TGTGCCTGGAGTTTAGACAGCAACTCACCCCTCCACTTT.

The chain employs TRBV5-5 and TRBJ2-4; D perhaps matches TRBD2 (5 bases). V shed 2 bases and J shed 8 bases, with 11 bases lying between them. Germline loops: CDR1 SGHKS, CDR2 YYEKEE (reference sequence). The CDR3 runs 13 residues. CDR3 sequence: CASSFGEADIQYF. CDR3 coding DNA: TGTGCCAGCAGCTTTGGGGAAGCGGACATTCAGTACTTC.

The chain has TRBV28 and TRBJ2-7; possible D gene TRBD1, 5 bases. The germline V and J ends were trimmed by 10 bases and 0 bases, with 16 bases remaining between them. CDR1 is MDHEN, CDR2 SYDVKM, per germline. This CDR3 comprises 14 residues. CDR3 in amino acids: CATEGAGHSYEQYF. The CDR3 DNA reads TGTGCCACAGAAGGGGCTGGACACTCCTACGAGCAGTACTTC. Full variable domain (outside the CDR3, taken from reference TRBV28 and TRBJ2-7): DVKVTQSSRYLVKRTGEKVFLECVQDMDHENMFWYRQDPGLGLRLIYFSYDVKMKEKGDIPEGYSVSREKKERFSLILESASTNQTSMYLCATEGAGHSYEQYFGPGTRLTVT.

Here the CDR3 reads CATGTFYQETQYF. The CDR3 DNA reads TGTGCCACCGGGACTTTCTACCAAGAGACCCAGTACTTC. This chain joins TRBV7-2 and TRBJ2-5, with D perhaps TRBD2 (6 bases). The V end lost 10 bases, the J end lost 0 bases, and 12 bases lay between the germline ends. The germline V gene has CDR1 SGHTA and CDR2 FQGNSA. This CDR3 comprises 13 residues.

The rearrangement links TRBV7-9 to TRBJ2-3; D remains ambiguous. Trimming removed 7 bases at V and 6 bases at J, with 11 bases between. This CDR3 is 12 amino acids long. The germline V gene encodes CDR1 SEHNR and CDR2 FQNEAQ (reference sequence). CDR3 sequence reads: CASTPSGDTQYF. The CDR3 DNA is TGTGCCAGCACCCCCTCCGGGGATACGCAGTATTTT.

The chain is built from TRBV27 and TRBJ1-1, with D unclear. V dropped 0 bases and J dropped 4 bases, with 6 bases sitting between them. This CDR3 is built from 13 residues. Germline assignment: CDR1 MNHEY and CDR2 SMNVEV (reference sequence). This CDR3 is CASSLSWATEAFF. DNA of the CDR3: TGTGCCAGCAGTTTATCGTGGGCCACTGAAGCTTTCTTT.

The V and J genes are TRBV7-9 and TRBJ2-1, with 10 bases that match TRBD2. Germline CDR1 is SEHNR and CDR2 is FQNEAQ (reference sequence). The V and J ends lost 11 bases and 3 bases, in that order; junction bases with no gene match: 7. This CDR3 is built from 14 residues. CDR3 DNA: TGTGCCGCTAGAGGGACTAGCGACTACAATGAGCAGTTCTTC. Amino acids: CAARGTSDYNEQFF.

This clone was observed once. The rearrangement joins TRBV2 to TRBJ2-7, with 7 bases fitting TRBD1. Germline V CDR1 and CDR2: SNHLY, FYNNEI. V was clipped by 8 bases and J by 5 bases; unmatched bases: 15. This CDR3 has 15 residues. CDR3 protein: CASRLRSGGQNEQYF. CDR3 sequence (DNA): TGTGCCAGCCGTTTGAGATCAGGGGGTCAGAACGAGCAGTACTTC. Filled out from reference TRBV2 and TRBJ2-7, the complete variable domain reads EPEVTQTPSHQVTQMGQEVILRCVPISNHLYFYWYRQILGQKVEFLVSFYNNEISEKSEIFDDQFSVERPDGSNFTLKIRSTKLEDSAMYFCASRLRSGGQNEQYFGPGTRLTVT.

The CDR3 spells CASSIGGSALGANEKLFF. The CDR3 DNA is TGTGCCAGTAGTATCGGTGGCAGCGCCCTAGGGGCTAATGAAAAACTGTTTTTT. The rearrangement uses TRBV19 and TRBJ1-4, with a possible D match to TRBD1 (5 bases). Trimming cost V 3 bases and J 3 bases, with 20 bases left between them. CDR3 length: 18 residues. The V gene's germline CDR1 is LNHDA and CDR2 SQIVND (reference sequence).

The genes are TRBV10-3 and TRBJ1-1, with 7 bases matching TRBD1. With 5 bases clipped from V and 3 bases from J, the junction kept 6 bases outside the gene matches. Germline V gene lookup returns CDR1 ENHRY and CDR2 SYGVKD. The CDR3 is 14 amino acids. The CDR3 protein is CAISRTGRDTEAFF. The CDR3 DNA sequence: TGTGCCATCAGTCGGACAGGCAGGGACACTGAAGCTTTCTTT.

V and J are TRBV7-3 and TRBJ2-1; 7 bases agree with TRBD2. The germline CDR1 and CDR2 sequences are SGHTA and FQGTGA. The CDR3 runs to 16 residues. The trim removed 5 bases at V and 6 bases at J, leaving 13 bases unmatched. CDR3 in DNA: TGTGCCAGCAGCCCCCGATCGGGGAGGGAACTCAATGAGCAGTTCTTC. This codes for CASSPRSGRELNEQFF.

This sequence joins TRBV5-6 and TRBJ2-7, with a possible D match to TRBD2 (6 bases). V was shortened by 4 bases and J by 0 bases, with 14 bases between the two germline ends. This CDR3 has 15 residues. From germline, CDR1 is SGHDT and CDR2 YYEEEE. CDR3 amino acids: CASSGGTGSSYEQYF. The CDR3, as DNA: TGTGCCAGCAGCGGAGGGACGGGGAGCTCCTACGAGCAGTACTTC.

This clone was recorded only once. This chain connects TRBV5-6 to TRBJ1-6; tentatively, D is TRBD1 (5 bases). This CDR3 has 13 amino acids. Germline CDR1 reads SGHDT; CDR2 reads YYEEEE. Trimming removed 0 bases from V and 7 bases from J, with 5 bases in between. CDR3 coding DNA: TGTGCCAGCAGCTTGGAGGGGAATTCACCCCTCCACTTT. Translation gives CASSLEGNSPLHF.

This clone was observed once. This chain links TRBV2 with TRBJ1-1; no reliable D call. With 5 bases removed from V and 0 bases from J, the gap between germline ends came to 10 bases. Germline V CDR1 and CDR2: SNHLY, FYNNEI. The CDR3 loop spans 14 amino acids. The CDR3 DNA reads as TGTGCCAGCAGTCTGACTTACATGAACACTGAAGCTTTCTTT. As protein: CASSLTYMNTEAFF.

The chain is built from TRBV2 and TRBJ2-1; a weak D match, TRBD1 (6 bases). Germline lookup yields CDR1 SNHLY and CDR2 FYNNEI. V was shortened by 7 bases and J by 8 bases, with 12 bases between the two germline ends. The CDR3 is made up of 12 amino acids. The CDR3 nucleotides are TGTGCCAGCACTCCCCAGGGGTATGAGCAGTTCTTC. Encoded protein: CASTPQGYEQFF.

In DNA form, the CDR3 reads TGCGCCAGCAGCCCCGGACTAGCGGGGAGGAAAGGGGATACGCAGTATTTT. Its translation is CASSPGLAGRKGDTQYF. This chain uses TRBV4-3 with TRBJ2-3; 12 bases align to TRBD2. There are 17 residues in the CDR3. Trimming took 4 bases from V and 6 from J; bases not matched to a gene: 11. Germline V CDR1 and CDR2: LGHNA, YSLEER.

This chain connects TRBV5-6 to TRBJ2-7; TRBD2 matches 11 bases. The CDR3 has 15 residues. Trimming cost V 6 bases and J 6 bases; bases outside gene matches: 11. From germline, CDR1 is SGHDT and CDR2 YYEEEE. In DNA form, the CDR3 reads TGTGCCAGCAACTTCCCGGGACTAGCGGAAGGCGAGCAGTACTTC. Amino acid sequence: CASNFPGLAEGEQYF. Complete variable domain (other parts from reference TRBV5-6 and TRBJ2-7): DAGVTQSPTHLIKTRGQQVTLRCSPKSGHDTVSWYQQALGQGPQFIFQYYEEEERQRGNFPDRFSGHQFPNYSSELNVNALLLGDSALYLCASNFPGLAEGEQYFGPGTRLTVT.

The chain has TRBV10-3 and TRBJ2-2, with TRBD2 matching over 9 bases. With V trimmed by 6 bases and J by 3 bases, 2 bases remained unmatched. The CDR3 spans 14 residues. Germline assignment: CDR1 ENHRY and CDR2 SYGVKD. CDR3 in DNA: TGTGCCATCAGGATAGCGGGAGACACCGGGGAGCTGTTTTTT. It yields the protein CAIRIAGDTGELFF.

The chain uses TRBV5-6 and TRBJ2-7; 8 nucleotides agree with TRBD2. The CDR3 runs 13 residues. V dropped 4 bases and J dropped 3; count of bases not matched to a gene: 3. Germline V CDR1 and CDR2: SGHDT, YYEEEE. The CDR3 reads CASSASGSYEQYF. DNA for the CDR3: TGTGCCAGCAGCGCGAGCGGGAGCTACGAGCAGTACTTC.

The chain links TRBV7-2 to TRBJ1-3, with TRBD1 as a possible D gene (5 bases). This CDR3 spans 13 amino acids. The V gene lost 5 bases and the J gene lost 1 base, with 6 bases spanning the gap. The V gene's germline CDR1 is SGHTA and CDR2 FQGNSA. The CDR3 loop is CASSGQSGNTIYF. CDR3 in DNA: TGTGCCAGCAGCGGACAATCTGGAAACACCATATATTTT. Drawing the rest from reference TRBV7-2 and TRBJ1-3, the complete variable domain is GAGVSQSPSNKVTEKGKDVELRCDPISGHTALYWYRQSLGQGLEFLIYFQGNSAPDKSGLPSDRFSAERTGGSVSTLTIQRTQQEDSAVYLCASSGQSGNTIYFGEGSWLTVV.